The present T cell receptor beta chain was sequenced within a study of read filtering for tumor transcriptome and immune sequencing. Study as a whole: The cohort had about 16 men and around 15 women aged roughly 47 to 85, mean around 66 years.

This clonotype has a count of ten or more. Molecular barcoded adaptors covering alpha/delta and beta/gamma chains were used on about 0.4 ug RNA. TCRdb fed the reads into MiXCR, producing one record per CDR3 protein. The sample has some 80,000 distinct CDR3 sequences, 12% seen once. The CDR3 consists of 15 residues. The junction had 6 bases not matched to a gene; V was cut back by 0 bases and J by 3 bases. Germline assignment: CDR1 DFQATT and CDR2 SNEGSKA (reference sequence). The chain combines TRBV20-1 with TRBJ1-1; 8 bases agree with TRBD1. The receptor was isolated from a donor at least 40 years old with multiple myeloma. The sequencing sample was made of a population of CD138-negative cells sorted from bone marrow. The CDR3 DNA follows: TGCAGTGCTAGAGACATGACAGGGGCAGACACTGAAGCTTTCTTT. Translation gives CSARDMTGADTEAFF.